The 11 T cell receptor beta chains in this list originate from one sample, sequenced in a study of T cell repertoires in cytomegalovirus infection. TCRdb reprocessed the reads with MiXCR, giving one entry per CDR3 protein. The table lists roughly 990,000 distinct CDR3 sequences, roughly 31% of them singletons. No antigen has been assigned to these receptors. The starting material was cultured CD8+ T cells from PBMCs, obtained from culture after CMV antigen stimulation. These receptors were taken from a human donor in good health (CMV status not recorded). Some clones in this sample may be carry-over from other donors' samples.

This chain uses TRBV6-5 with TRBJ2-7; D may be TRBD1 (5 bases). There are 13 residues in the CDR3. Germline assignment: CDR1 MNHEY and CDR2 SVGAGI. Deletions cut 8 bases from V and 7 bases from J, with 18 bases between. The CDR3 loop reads CASGRSISGEQYV. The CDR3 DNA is TGTGCCAGCGGTAGGTCCATCTCAGGGGAGCAGTACGTC.

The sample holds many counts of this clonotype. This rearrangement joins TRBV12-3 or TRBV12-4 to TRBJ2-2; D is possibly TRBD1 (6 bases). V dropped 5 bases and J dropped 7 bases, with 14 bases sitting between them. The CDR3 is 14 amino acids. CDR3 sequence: CASSPDSGSGELFF. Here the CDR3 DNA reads TGTGCCAGCAGTCCGGACAGCGGCAGCGGGGAGCTGTTTTTT.

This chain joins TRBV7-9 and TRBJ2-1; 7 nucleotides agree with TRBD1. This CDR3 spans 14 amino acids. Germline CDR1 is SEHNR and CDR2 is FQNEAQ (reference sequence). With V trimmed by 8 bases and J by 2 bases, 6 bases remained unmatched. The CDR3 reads CASLGGGPYNEQFF. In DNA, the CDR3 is TGTGCCAGCTTAGGGGGCGGGCCCTACAATGAGCAGTTCTTC.

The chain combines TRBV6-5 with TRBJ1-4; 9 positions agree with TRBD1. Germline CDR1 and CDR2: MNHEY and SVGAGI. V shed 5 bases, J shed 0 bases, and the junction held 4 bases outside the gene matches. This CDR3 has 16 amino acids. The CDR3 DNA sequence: TGTGCCAGCAGTAGGACAGGGGCAGCAACTAATGAAAAACTGTTTTTT. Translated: CASSRTGAATNEKLFF.

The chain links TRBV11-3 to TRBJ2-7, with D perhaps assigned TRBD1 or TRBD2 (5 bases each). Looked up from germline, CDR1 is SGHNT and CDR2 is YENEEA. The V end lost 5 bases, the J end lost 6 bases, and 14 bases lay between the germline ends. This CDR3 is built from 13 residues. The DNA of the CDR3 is TGTGCCAGCAGCCGGGGCCAGGGATGCGAGCAGTACGTC. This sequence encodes CASSRGQGCEQYV.

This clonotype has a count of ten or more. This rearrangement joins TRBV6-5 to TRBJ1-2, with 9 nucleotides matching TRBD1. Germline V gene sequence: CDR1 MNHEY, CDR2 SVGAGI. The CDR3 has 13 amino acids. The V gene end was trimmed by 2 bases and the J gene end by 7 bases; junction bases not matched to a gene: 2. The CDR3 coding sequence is TGTGCCAGCAGTTACGGGACAGGGTTTGGCTACACCTTC. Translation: CASSYGTGFGYTF.

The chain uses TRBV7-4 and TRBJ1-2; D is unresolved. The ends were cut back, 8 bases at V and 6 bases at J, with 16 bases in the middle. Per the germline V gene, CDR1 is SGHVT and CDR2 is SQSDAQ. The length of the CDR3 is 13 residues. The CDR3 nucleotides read TGTGCCAGCTTGGGCAAGCAGCACAATGGCTACACCTTC. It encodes CASLGKQHNGYTF.

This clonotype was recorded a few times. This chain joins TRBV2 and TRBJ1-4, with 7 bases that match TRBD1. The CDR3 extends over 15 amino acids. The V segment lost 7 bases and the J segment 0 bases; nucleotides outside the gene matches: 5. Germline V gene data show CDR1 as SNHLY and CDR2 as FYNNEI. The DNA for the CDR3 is TGTGCCAGCAAGAGGGGACAGTCAACTAATGAAAAACTGTTTTTT. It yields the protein CASKRGQSTNEKLFF.

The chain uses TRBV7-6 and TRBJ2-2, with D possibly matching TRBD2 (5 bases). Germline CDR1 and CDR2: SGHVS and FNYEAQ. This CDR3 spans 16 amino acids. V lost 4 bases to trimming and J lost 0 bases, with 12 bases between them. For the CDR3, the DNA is TGTGCCAGCAGCTCGTGGACTTACCCGAACACCGGGGAGCTGTTTTTT. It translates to CASSSWTYPNTGELFF. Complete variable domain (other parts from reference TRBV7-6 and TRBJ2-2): GAGVSQSPRYKVTKRGQDVALRCDPISGHVSLYWYRQALGQGPEFLTYFNYEAQQDKSGLPNDRFSAERPEGSISTLTIQRTEQRDSAMYRCASSSWTYPNTGELFFGEGSRLTVL.

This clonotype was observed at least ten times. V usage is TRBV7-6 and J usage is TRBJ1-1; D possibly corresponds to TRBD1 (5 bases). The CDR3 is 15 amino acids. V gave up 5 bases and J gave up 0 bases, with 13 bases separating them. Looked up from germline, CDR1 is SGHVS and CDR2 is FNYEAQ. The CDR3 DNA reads TGTGCCAGCAGCCGAGGGACGGTAATGAACACTGAAGCTTTCTTT. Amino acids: CASSRGTVMNTEAFF.

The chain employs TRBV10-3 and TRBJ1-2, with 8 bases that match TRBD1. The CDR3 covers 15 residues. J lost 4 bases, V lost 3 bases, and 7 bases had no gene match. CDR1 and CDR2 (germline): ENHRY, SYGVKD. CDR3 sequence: CAISEQTGESYGYTF. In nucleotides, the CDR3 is TGTGCCATCAGTGAACAGACAGGGGAGAGCTATGGCTACACCTTC.